Presented here are 29 T cell receptor beta chains from one specimen sequenced in a study of T-cell memory formation after mild COVID-19 (dated by TCRdb to 2020 to 2023). The library was generated by 5' RACE. These reads were obtained on an Illumina NovaSeq 6000. The public reads were reprocessed in TCRdb via fastp at Q25 and MiXCR, keeping in-frame beta chains. Each CDR3 protein gets just one entry, which takes the most common genes and DNA from the rows behind it. The sample has 470,000 or so distinct CDR3 sequences on record, 20% to 30% of them singletons. The top ten hold about an eighth of the sample. Sequencing used PBMCs or a T cell subset sorted from them (not recorded which). All receptors come from an adult woman who had mild COVID-19 (a few samples of this study predate the infection). The sample titles of this study are shuffled in the database, so cell type and time point are left out; the donor was told from shared clones.

V is TRBV15 and J is TRBJ2-5, with a weak D call TRBD2 (6 bases). Trimming left V 1 base short and J 5 bases short, with 8 bases between. Germline lookup yields CDR1 LNHNV and CDR2 YYDKDF (reference sequence). The CDR3 runs 13 residues. The CDR3 reads CATSRVGRETQYF. The CDR3 bases are TGTGCCACCAGCAGAGTTGGGAGGGAGACCCAGTACTTC.

The V and J genes are TRBV7-6 and TRBJ2-3; 8 positions agree with TRBD2. The germline V gene has CDR1 SGHVS and CDR2 FNYEAQ. There are 16 residues in the CDR3. The V gene end was trimmed by 1 base and the J gene end by 2 bases; junction bases not matched to a gene: 5. The CDR3 bases are TGTGCCAGCAGCTTAGGGACTAGCCTTAACACAGATACGCAGTATTTT. Protein sequence: CASSLGTSLNTDTQYF.

This clonotype was found a few times. V is TRBV12-3 or TRBV12-4 and J is TRBJ2-1; D unclear. The CDR3 is made up of 11 amino acids. V lost 5 bases and J 12 bases, leaving 11 bases between the germline ends. CDR3 in DNA: TGTGCCAGCAGTCGCACCTTGGCGCAGTTCTTC. Translating it yields CASSRTLAQFF.

This clonotype appeared a few times. The V and J genes are TRBV7-6 and TRBJ2-2, with D tentatively TRBD2 (5 bases). The germline gives CDR1 SGHVS, CDR2 FNYEAQ. This CDR3 has 15 residues. Trimming removed 6 bases at V and 5 bases at J, with 16 bases between. DNA for the CDR3: TGTGCCAGCAGATCGGGGTGGATGGGGACCGGGGAGCTGTTTTTT. It codes for CASRSGWMGTGELFF.

The chain uses TRBV7-9 and TRBJ2-3; tentatively, D is TRBD2 (6 bases). Looked up from germline, CDR1 is SEHNR and CDR2 is FQNEAQ (reference sequence). V lost 3 bases and J 2 bases, leaving 9 bases between the germline ends. There are 14 residues in the CDR3. CDR3 DNA: TGTGCCAGCAGCTTTAGCGGCCCCACAGATACGCAGTATTTT. As protein: CASSFSGPTDTQYF. The full variable domain, with the rest looked up from reference TRBV7-9 and TRBJ2-3, is DTGVSQNPRHKITKRGQNVTFRCDPISEHNRLYWYRQTLGQGPEFLTYFQNEAQLEKSRLLSDRFSAERPKGSFSTLEIQRTEQGDSAMYLCASSFSGPTDTQYFGPGTRLTVL.

This clonotype was found a few times. The chain joins TRBV25-1 to TRBJ2-7, with D uncertain. Germline V gene data show CDR1 as MGHDK and CDR2 as SYGVNS. The V end was cut by 3 bases, the J end by 4 bases, with 13 bases between. There are 14 residues in the CDR3. In DNA, the CDR3 is TGTGCCAGCAGTGATCCTCCTCCTAATTACGAGCAGTACTTC. Translation gives CASSDPPPNYEQYF.

This clonotype was found many times. V and J are TRBV10-3 and TRBJ2-3; D gene uncertain. This CDR3 has 17 residues. The germline CDR1 and CDR2 sequences are ENHRY and SYGVKD. The germline V and J ends were trimmed by 8 bases and 2 bases, with 23 bases remaining between them. CDR3 DNA sequence: TGTGCCATCGCGGCTGCGCGGACCCGCGTGTTCACAGATACGCAGTATTTT. It yields the protein CAIAAARTRVFTDTQYF.

On this clonotype itself: A read error may produce the germline difference seen at one junction end. The rearrangement links TRBV5-6 to TRBJ1-4; 7 bases agree with TRBD1. Per germline, CDR1 SGHDT and CDR2 YYEEEE. This CDR3 is 14 amino acids long. CDR3: CASSREGQKGAGVF. CDR3 DNA: TGTGCCAGCAGCAGAGAGGGACAGAAGGGGGCTGGTGTTTTT.

The chain joins TRBV20-1 to TRBJ1-2; TRBD1 is a possible D gene (6 bases). This CDR3 spans 15 amino acids. The V end was cut by 5 bases, the J end by 3 bases, with 19 bases between. CDR1 and CDR2 from the germline V gene are DFQATT and SNEGSKA (reference sequence). The chain's CDR3 is CSAPVHEGVYYGYTF. The CDR3 coding sequence is TGCAGTGCTCCCGTTCACGAGGGGGTCTACTATGGCTACACCTTC.

The chain uses TRBV3-2 and TRBJ2-7; no DNA check was done on the table's D call, TRBD1. TRBV3-2 is an annotated pseudogene. The CDR3 is 14 residues long. The CDR3 loop reads CASSQDRGEYEQYF. CDR3 nucleotides: TGTGCCAGCAGCCAAGATAGGGGGGAATACGAGCAGTACTTC.

In its sample, this clonotype was seen a few times. The rearrangement links TRBV24-1 to TRBJ2-1; weak D call: TRBD1 (5 bases). CDR1 and CDR2 from the germline V gene are KGHDR and SFDVKD. There are 13 residues in the CDR3. The V gene lost 7 bases and the J gene lost 6 bases, with 12 bases spanning the gap. The CDR3 DNA reads as TGTGCCACCAGGGAGACAGCGTTCAATGAGCAGTTCTTC. Encoded protein: CATRETAFNEQFF.

The CDR3 region is CASSLAGGDTDTQYF. CDR3 DNA sequence: TGTGCCAGCAGCTTAGCGGGAGGGGACACAGATACGCAGTATTTT. The V and J genes are TRBV5-5 and TRBJ2-3; 10 bases are shared with TRBD2. Germline V gene data show CDR1 as SGHKS and CDR2 as YYEKEE (reference sequence). The CDR3 spans 15 residues. V lost 2 bases, J lost 2 bases, and 2 bases stayed unmatched. Together with reference TRBV5-5 and TRBJ2-3, the CDR3 gives the full variable domain: DAGVTQSPTHLIKTRGQQVTLRCSPISGHKSVSWYQQVLGQGPQFIFQYYEKEERGRGNFPDRFSARQFPNYSSELNVNALLLGDSALYLCASSLAGGDTDTQYFGPGTRLTVL.

There are a few counts of this clonotype. This chain links TRBV7-9 with TRBJ2-3; 7 bases are a match to TRBD2. With 3 bases clipped from V and 1 base from J, the junction kept 7 bases outside the gene matches. The CDR3 spans 16 residues. Germline V CDR1 and CDR2: SEHNR, FQNEAQ (reference sequence). CDR3 nucleotides: TGTGCCAGCAGCTTTTTAAGCGGGATCGGCACAGATACGCAGTATTTT. Amino acids: CASSFLSGIGTDTQYF. The entire variable domain, with the rest obtained from reference TRBV7-9 and TRBJ2-3, is as follows: DTGVSQNPRHKITKRGQNVTFRCDPISEHNRLYWYRQTLGQGPEFLTYFQNEAQLEKSRLLSDRFSAERPKGSFSTLEIQRTEQGDSAMYLCASSFLSGIGTDTQYFGPGTRLTVL.

This clonotype was found a few times. The chain joins TRBV29-1 to TRBJ2-2, with D possibly being TRBD1 (6 bases). Germline CDR1 SQVTM, CDR2 ANQGSEA. The V end lost 4 bases, the J end lost 4 bases, and 22 bases lay between the germline ends. The CDR3 is 17 residues long. The CDR3 DNA sequence: TGCAGCGTTGCACAGGGTGCCCGTATGGGGCTCACCGGGGAGCTGTTTTTT. Residues: CSVAQGARMGLTGELFF.

This clonotype showed up many times. The V and J genes are TRBV19 and TRBJ1-1; TRBD1 is a possible D gene (5 bases). V lost 11 bases to trimming and J lost 4 bases, with 14 bases between them. The CDR3 totals 12 residues. Germline lookup yields CDR1 LNHDA and CDR2 SQIVND (reference sequence). DNA of the CDR3: TGTGCCTGCGCCAGGGCATCCACTGAAGCTTTCTTT. Its translation: CACARASTEAFF.

This clonotype came up a few times. The chain carries TRBV7-8 and TRBJ1-1; D is ambiguous. Germline CDR1 SGHVS, CDR2 FQNEAQ. V gave up 1 base and J gave up 6 bases, with 9 bases separating them. CDR3 length: 13 amino acids. The CDR3 spells CASSLVNRAEAFF. CDR3 coding DNA: TGTGCCAGCAGCTTAGTGAATAGGGCTGAAGCTTTCTTT.

Ten or more counts support this clonotype. The CDR3 loop reads CATSDPSSTGGELFF. The CDR3 nucleotides are TGTGCCACCAGTGATCCCTCTTCGACAGGCGGGGAGCTGTTTTTT. The chain carries TRBV24-1 and TRBJ2-2; tentatively, D is TRBD1 (6 bases). Trimming pared 3 bases from V and 7 bases from J, leaving 14 bases between. Germline V CDR1 and CDR2: KGHDR, SFDVKD. CDR3 length: 15 residues.

This clonotype was picked up a small number of times. This chain links TRBV24-1 with TRBJ2-6, with D perhaps assigned TRBD1 or TRBD2 (5 bases each). The length of the CDR3 is 15 residues. CDR1 is KGHDR, CDR2 SFDVKD, per germline. V dropped 3 bases and J dropped 1 base, with 6 bases sitting between them. The CDR3 DNA follows: TGTGCCACCAGTGATGGGGGATCTGGGGCCAACGTCCTGACTTTC. Translating gives CATSDGGSGANVLTF.

This clonotype showed up just a few times. The chain uses TRBV4-3 and TRBJ1-1; 8 bases are shared with TRBD1. Germline CDR1 is LGHNA and CDR2 is YSLEER. There are 18 residues in the CDR3. J lost 0 bases, V lost 1 base, and 10 bases had no gene match. In DNA form, the CDR3 reads TGCGCCAGCAGCCAAGTACCCAGGGGGCATTTCATGAACACTGAAGCTTTCTTT. It encodes CASSQVPRGHFMNTEAFF.

This clonotype was recorded only once. The V and J genes are TRBV3-1 and TRBJ1-2; 7 nucleotides match TRBD1. The germline gives CDR1 LGHDT, CDR2 YNNKEL (reference sequence). CDR3 length: 16 residues. V lost 1 base and J lost 0; bases outside the gene matches: 5. The chain's CDR3 is CASSQGGQRTNYGYTF. The CDR3 nucleotides read TGTGCCAGCAGCCAAGGGGGACAGCGGACTAACTATGGCTACACCTTC.

Ten or more counts support this clonotype. CDR3 bases: TGCGCCAGCAGCGGGTCCGGGACTAGCTCCTACGAGCAGTACTTC. This codes for CASSGSGTSSYEQYF. The V and J genes are TRBV5-1 and TRBJ2-7; 8 bases agree with TRBD2. The V gene's germline CDR1 is SGHRS and CDR2 YFSETQ. The ends lost 4 bases at V and 0 bases at J; junction bases unmatched: 6. This CDR3 spans 15 amino acids.

V is TRBV7-2 and J is TRBJ2-7; 7 nucleotides match TRBD2. Losses at the gene ends were 4 bases for V and 3 bases for J; bases not matched to a gene: 6. The CDR3 loop spans 14 amino acids. CDR1 SGHTA and CDR2 FQGNSA come from the germline V gene. CDR3 sequence reads: CASSSNREDYEQYF. The CDR3 DNA is TGTGCCAGCAGCTCAAACCGGGAGGACTACGAGCAGTACTTC.

A single count supports this clonotype. The chain joins TRBV9 to TRBJ2-7, with 8 bases fitting TRBD1. V shed 3 bases, J shed 5 bases, and the junction held 7 bases outside the gene matches. Germline CDR1 reads SGDLS; CDR2 reads YYNGEE. This CDR3 has 14 amino acids. The DNA for the CDR3 is TGTGCCAGCAGCGATGACAGGGGTTTTGACGAGCAGTACTTC. Protein product: CASSDDRGFDEQYF.

The V call is TRBV21-1, the J call TRBJ2-7. TRBV21-1 is a pseudogene segment. The CDR3 runs to 16 residues. The CDR3 spells CASSKANTGNPYEQYF. In DNA, the CDR3 is TGTGCCAGCAGCAAAGCGAATACAGGGAACCCCTACGAGCAGTACTTC.

The chain recombines TRBV5-4 with TRBJ1-2, with 7 positions matching TRBD1. CDR1 is SGHNT, CDR2 YYREEE, per germline (reference sequence). The CDR3 spans 14 residues. V was clipped by 4 bases and J by 5 bases; unmatched bases: 8. The CDR3 is CASSPGQAPYGYTF. As DNA, the CDR3 is TGTGCCAGCAGCCCCGGACAGGCCCCATATGGCTACACCTTC.

CDR3 DNA sequence: TGCGCCAGCAGCCAAGATGAGGGAAACACCATATATTTT. Translating gives CASSQDEGNTIYF. The chain joins TRBV4-1 to TRBJ1-3; D remains unclear. The ends were cut back, 0 bases at V and 4 bases at J, with 4 bases in the middle. This CDR3 spans 13 amino acids. Germline lookup yields CDR1 MGHRA and CDR2 YSYEKL.

This clonotype has just one count. The J gene is TRBJ1-1, the V gene TRBV12-3 or TRBV12-4; tentatively, D is TRBD1 (6 bases). CDR3 length equals 14 residues. The ends were cut back, 3 bases at V and 5 bases at J, with 13 bases in the middle. The CDR3 DNA sequence: TGTGCCAGCAGTTTCCCAGGGGTCGGGACTGAAGCTTTCTTT. It yields the protein CASSFPGVGTEAFF.

The chain uses TRBV6-1 and TRBJ1-1, with 9 bases fitting TRBD1. CDR1 is MNHNS and CDR2 is SASEGT in the germline V gene. CDR3 size: 15 residues. The ends lost 6 bases at V and 6 bases at J; junction bases unmatched: 11. CDR3 in DNA: TGTGCCAGCAGGAACCCGGGACAGGGAATCGCTGAAGCTTTCTTT. Its protein product is CASRNPGQGIAEAFF.

The chain has TRBV4-3 and TRBJ2-5; 7 bases map to TRBD2. J gave up 2 bases and V 0 bases, and 12 bases lay outside the gene matches. The germline V gene encodes CDR1 LGHNA and CDR2 YSLEER. The CDR3 sequence is 18 residues long. For the CDR3, the DNA is TGCGCCAGCAGCCAAGATTTAGCGAGCGGGACCAATCAAGAGACCCAGTACTTC. Translation gives CASSQDLASGTNQETQYF.